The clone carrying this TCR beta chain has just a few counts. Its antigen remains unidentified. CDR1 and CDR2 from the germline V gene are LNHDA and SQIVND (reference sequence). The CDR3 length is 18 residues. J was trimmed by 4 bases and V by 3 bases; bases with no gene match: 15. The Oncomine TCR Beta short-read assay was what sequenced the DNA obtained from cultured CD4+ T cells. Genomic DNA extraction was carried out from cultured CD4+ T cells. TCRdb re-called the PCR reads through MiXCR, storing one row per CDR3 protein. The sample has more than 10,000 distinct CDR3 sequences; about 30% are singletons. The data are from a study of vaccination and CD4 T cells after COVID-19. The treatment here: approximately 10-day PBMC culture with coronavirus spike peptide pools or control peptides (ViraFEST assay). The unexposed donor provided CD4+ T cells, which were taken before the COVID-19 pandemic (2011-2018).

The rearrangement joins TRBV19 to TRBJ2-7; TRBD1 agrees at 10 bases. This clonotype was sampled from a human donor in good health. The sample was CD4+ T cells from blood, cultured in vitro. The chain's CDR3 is CASSIKGPGTGDSYEQYF. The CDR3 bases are TGTGCCAGTAGTATTAAGGGACCCGGGACAGGGGATTCGTACGAGCAGTACTTC.